This T cell receptor beta chain is drawn from a study of cytomegalovirus exposure and HLA in healthy donors. Study-level points and caveats: Analyses of presence and absence presupposed an approximately uniform sequencing depth across donors. Researchers reported in a later analysis that common viral pathogens appeared linked to several top clusters. Associated with HLA alleles at 0.05 false discovery rate in a later analysis were 16,951 TCR beta sequences.

PCR was performed using 60 Vbeta and 13 Jbeta primers. Clones were read by immunoSEQ multiplex PCR, and TCRdb kept only the in-frame ones, dropping some. This table holds approximately 150,000 clones, 75% to 85% found once. The V end lost 0 bases, the J end lost 3 bases, and 9 bases lay between the germline ends. Germline V lookup: CDR1 MGHRA, CDR2 YSYEKL. This CDR3 is 14 amino acids long. In the case of this clone: What it binds is unknown.

Each donor's status was that of a healthy bone marrow donor. The sequence came from a male donor in good health and CMV-seropositive. The V and J genes are TRBV4-1 and TRBJ2-7; D is ambiguous. Material: PBMCs. Here the CDR3 DNA reads TGCGCCAGCAGCCAAGATCCAACCGGCTACGAGCAGTACTTC. This sequence encodes CASSQDPTGYEQYF.